The rows below give T cell receptor beta chains drawn from one sample of a study of cytomegalovirus exposure and HLA in healthy donors. Sequenced by immunoSEQ multiplex PCR; TCRdb stores in-frame clones only, minus some. The data hold some 100,000 clones, with almost 75% observed a single time. The sample was PBMCs. These receptor sequences come from a man aged 40-49 years in good health and CMV-seronegative. Each CDR3 is given with its conserved first and last residue. The D gene is left open where the match is weak. Some rows mark clone size as missing; the rest say once, few, many or name a class of expanded clone.

abundance	v_gene	len	j_gene	d_gene	CDR3nt	CDR3aa
.	TRBV6-1	13	TRBJ1-1	.	TGTGCCAGCAGTGTTTGGGAGGACACTGAAGCTTTCTTT	CASSVWEDTEAFF
.	TRBV4-3	15	TRBJ2-5	.	TGCGCCAGCAGCCAAGACCAGGGTTCTACCGAGACCCAGTACTTC	CASSQDQGSTETQYF
.	TRBV5-6	16	TRBJ1-2	TRBD1	TGTGCCAGCAGCTTAGAAGGAAACAGGGGGCTTTATGGCTACACCTTC	CASSLEGNRGLYGYTF
.	TRBV4-3	14	TRBJ1-4	.	TGCGCCAGCAGCCAAGTAGGGGGGGCTGGAAAACTGTTTTTT	CASSQVGGAGKLFF
.	TRBV19	15	TRBJ1-5	.	TGTGCCAGTAGTCCCCTATGGACACCCGATCAGCCCCAGCATTTT	CASSPLWTPDQPQHF
.	TRBV25-1	16	TRBJ2-7	TRBD1	TGTGCCAGCAGTGAAAGGGACAGGGTTCGTTCCTACGAGCAGTACTTC	CASSERDRVRSYEQYF
.	TRBV28	13	TRBJ1-1	.	TGTGCCAGCAGTCAATCAGTCAACACTGAAGCTTTCTTT	CASSQSVNTEAFF
many	TRBV6-5	16	TRBJ1-6	.	TGTGCCAGCAGTTACTCGGCAGGGAATTATAATTCACCCCTCCACTTT	CASSYSAGNYNSPLHF
.	TRBV6-1	13	TRBJ1-5	.	TGTGCCAGCACTCTTGGGAGGGCCCAGCCCCAGCATTTT	CASTLGRAQPQHF
few	TRBV9	16	TRBJ2-7	.	TGTGCCAGCAGCGTTAAGGGGGGGCGGATTCCCTACGAGCAGTACTTC	CASSVKGGRIPYEQYF
.	TRBV5-1	15	TRBJ2-3	.	TGCGCCAGCAGCCCGGGTGTTGCCCCCACAGATACGCAGTATTTT	CASSPGVAPTDTQYF
.	TRBV6-5	15	TRBJ1-1	TRBD1	TGTGCCAGCAGGAAGACAGGGGGCATAGGCACTGAAGCTTTCTTT	CASRKTGGIGTEAFF
.	TRBV2	16	TRBJ2-3	TRBD1	TGTGCCAGCAGTGAAAGAGGGACAGGGGTGACGGATACGCAGTATTTT	CASSERGTGVTDTQYF
.	TRBV18	13	TRBJ2-3	.	TGTGCCAGCTCACTAGCTTATGGAGATACGCAGTATTTT	CASSLAYGDTQYF
few	TRBV7-2	14	TRBJ1-1	.	TGTGCCAGCAGCTCCAGATGGGGAGGCACTGAAGCTTTCTTT	CASSSRWGGTEAFF
few	TRBV19	15	TRBJ2-5	TRBD2	TGTGCCAGTAGTATAGGGACTAGCGGGCAAGAGACCCAGTACTTC	CASSIGTSGQETQYF
.	TRBV7-2	14	TRBJ2-7	.	TGTGCCAGCAGCCGGGAGGGGGCCACGTACGAGCAGTACTTC	CASSREGATYEQYF
few	TRBV7-9	13	TRBJ1-2	.	TGTGCCAGCAGCCTCAAAAACAGTGATGGCTACACCTTC	CASSLKNSDGYTF
.	TRBV7-6	15	TRBJ2-5	.	TGTGCCAGCAGCCCTAACGACAACGTTTTAGAGACCCAGTACTTC	CASSPNDNVLETQYF
.	TRBV5-1	15	TRBJ2-7	TRBD1	TGCGCCAGCAGGGCCGGGACAGCCAGCTCCTACGAGCAGTACTTC	CASRAGTASSYEQYF
.	TRBV6-4	14	TRBJ1-2	.	TGTGCCAGCAGCCGCGAGGCAGCTACCTATGGCTACACCTTC	CASSREAATYGYTF
.	TRBV10-3	16	TRBJ1-1	.	TGTGCCATCAGTGAGCCTAGAGGCGGCTCGCACACTGAAGCTTTCTTT	CAISEPRGGSHTEAFF
.	TRBV9	15	TRBJ1-1	TRBD1	TGTGCCAGCAGCGCGGGCCCAGGGGGGAACACTGAAGCTTTCTTT	CASSAGPGGNTEAFF
.	TRBV25-1	14	TRBJ1-3	.	TGTGCCAGCAGTTCAGGGTACACTGGAAACACCATATATTTT	CASSSGYTGNTIYF
.	TRBV10-3	13	TRBJ1-5	TRBD1	TGTGCCATCAAGGGACAGGGAGATCAGCCCCAGCATTTT	CAIKGQGDQPQHF
.	TRBV5-4	15	TRBJ1-2	.	TGTGCCAGCAGCTTGCTTTTGGCAGGGGTCTATGGCTACACCTTC	CASSLLLAGVYGYTF
.	TRBV7-3	13	TRBJ2-7	TRBD2	TGTGCCAGCAGCGTAGCGGGGGGGTACGAGCAGTACTTC	CASSVAGGYEQYF
.	TRBV6-5	13	TRBJ1-1	.	TGTGCCAGCAGAAGACGGGTCAACACTGAAGCTTTCTTT	CASRRRVNTEAFF
.	TRBV19	15	TRBJ1-3	TRBD1	TGTGCCAGTAGCAACAGGGGCCGGGCTGGAAACACCATATATTTT	CASSNRGRAGNTIYF
.	TRBV5-4	14	TRBJ1-2	.	TGTGCCAGCAGCTTATCAGGGGTCAACTATGGCTACACCTTC	CASSLSGVNYGYTF
.	TRBV7-2	14	TRBJ2-7	.	TGTGCCAGCAGCTTGTCAGGGCTTACCTACGAGCAGTACTTC	CASSLSGLTYEQYF
.	TRBV7-2	11	TRBJ2-1	TRBD1	TGTGCCAGCAGCGTAGACAGGGTGGGGTTCTTC	CASSVDRVGFF
.	TRBV5-1	15	TRBJ1-2	.	TGCGCCAGCAGCCGTGTCGGGGAGGCGAACTATGGCTACACCTTC	CASSRVGEANYGYTF
.	TRBV6-5	14	TRBJ1-2	.	TGTGCCAGCAGTTACTCTGGCAGGGACTATGGCTACACCTTC	CASSYSGRDYGYTF